The rows below give T cell receptor beta chains drawn from one sample of a study of blood T cell repertoires in COVID-19. TCRdb's table, derived via immunoSEQ multiplex PCR, lists solely in-frame clones and lacks some. The sample shows about 330,000 clones, over 75% of them seen only once. Material for sequencing was peripheral blood. The source is a human donor in a cohort sampled during active COVID-19. The CDR3 runs from the conserved cysteine through the conserved F or W. The order of the fields is CDR3 protein, V gene, D gene, J gene. A D gene is named only where the DNA matches it firmly.

CASIRLAGISYEQYF | TRBV6-5 | TRBD2 | TRBJ2-7
CATSETGGKTGELFF | TRBV24-1 | TRBD1 | TRBJ2-2
CASSLGAGPDTQYF | TRBV7-9 | - | TRBJ2-3
CASSQGQGRPYEQYF | TRBV14 | TRBD1 | TRBJ2-7
CAWSGSGQIFSPLHF | TRBV30 | - | TRBJ1-6
CASSQGHLNTEAFF | TRBV3-1/TRBV3-2 | - | TRBJ1-1
CASTQTQGQPQHF | TRBV12-3/TRBV12-4 | - | TRBJ1-5
CASSIKGRATGELFF | TRBV19 | - | TRBJ2-2
CASSYDNYNEQFF | TRBV6-5 | - | TRBJ2-1
CASSYRYSGANVLTF | TRBV11-2 | - | TRBJ2-6
CASSLTTSSAGELFF | TRBV3-1/TRBV3-2 | - | TRBJ2-2
CATSHEEFTGELFF | TRBV3-1/TRBV3-2 | - | TRBJ2-2
CASSESGRSGNTIYF | TRBV6-4 | - | TRBJ1-3
CASSGRVNTEAFF | TRBV10-1 | - | TRBJ1-1
CATSDFRDGDYGYTF | TRBV24-1 | - | TRBJ1-2
CASSPLSGAYQETQYF | TRBV7-8 | TRBD2 | TRBJ2-5
CASSVRTGLEQYF | TRBV5-1 | TRBD1 | TRBJ2-7
CASSVGQGWSEAFF | TRBV9 | TRBD1 | TRBJ1-1
CAISESIGGGRNGYTF | TRBV10-3 | - | TRBJ1-2
CASSRGVSTSDEQFF | TRBV7-3 | - | TRBJ2-1
CASTGGYGYTF | TRBV6-5 | - | TRBJ1-2
CASSSLADYGYTF | TRBV7-8 | - | TRBJ1-2
CASRVRQATQYF | TRBV2 | - | TRBJ2-3
CASSFRGGNQPQHF | TRBV4-2 | - | TRBJ1-5
CASSPHEGRGGEKLFF | TRBV9 | - | TRBJ1-4
CASRLTEHYGYTF | TRBV6-5 | - | TRBJ1-2
CASSQETGAYGYTF | TRBV4-1 | TRBD1 | TRBJ1-2
CASSSGLGFTGEQYF | TRBV5-1 | - | TRBJ2-7
CASSSYSGGAVEQFF | TRBV7-3 | TRBD2 | TRBJ2-1
CASVDRNTEAFF | TRBV19 | - | TRBJ1-1
CASRGSGGGEQFF | TRBV5-1 | TRBD2 | TRBJ2-1
CASSPLPGGSDGYTF | TRBV18 | - | TRBJ1-2
CASGDRPSEKLFF | TRBV12-5 | - | TRBJ1-4
CASRRVDISGAKQFF | TRBV7-9 | TRBD2 | TRBJ2-1
CASSPNQGADYGYTF | TRBV5-4 | TRBD1 | TRBJ1-2
CASSLGLNDRGNGYTF | TRBV5-8 | TRBD1 | TRBJ1-2
CASSPGTDSPLHF | TRBV5-1 | TRBD1 | TRBJ1-6
CASSADRGRTFGQPQHF | TRBV9 | TRBD1 | TRBJ1-5
CASSQDRANYGYTF | TRBV4-2 | - | TRBJ1-2
CASSLRQSTDTQYF | TRBV7-6 | - | TRBJ2-3
CASRMRSSTDTQYF | TRBV2 | - | TRBJ2-3
CAWWGLGGYTF | TRBV30 | - | TRBJ1-2
CASKRHGGDYGYTF | TRBV19 | - | TRBJ1-2
CASSPDTGELFF | TRBV12-3/TRBV12-4 | - | TRBJ2-2
CASSYRYTGGHLEAFF | TRBV6-5 | TRBD1 | TRBJ1-1
CASSAAVAGDGYTF | TRBV5-1 | - | TRBJ1-2
CASSQGGTDEKLFF | TRBV5-1 | - | TRBJ1-4
CASSQPQGSTSPEAFF | TRBV7-6 | TRBD1 | TRBJ1-1
CASSGWDRDYNQPQHF | TRBV2 | TRBD1 | TRBJ1-5
CATTGRGRTGELFF | TRBV24-1 | - | TRBJ2-2
CARGRGGTNTGELFF | TRBV5-1 | TRBD2 | TRBJ2-2
CASSLDPGHTDTQYF | TRBV11-1 | - | TRBJ2-3
CASSFLGNTGELFF | TRBV7-3 | - | TRBJ2-2
CASNGGGTDTQYF | TRBV25-1 | - | TRBJ2-3
CASSPGTATNYGYTF | TRBV5-1 | TRBD1 | TRBJ1-2
CAWSRQGYGNTIYF | TRBV30 | TRBD1 | TRBJ1-3
CASSLTSQENTEAFF | TRBV7-3 | - | TRBJ1-1
CASTQTETYEQYF | TRBV6-5 | - | TRBJ2-7
CSVEAGGATDTQYF | TRBV29-1 | TRBD2 | TRBJ2-3
CAISQEGVREQFF | TRBV10-3 | - | TRBJ2-1